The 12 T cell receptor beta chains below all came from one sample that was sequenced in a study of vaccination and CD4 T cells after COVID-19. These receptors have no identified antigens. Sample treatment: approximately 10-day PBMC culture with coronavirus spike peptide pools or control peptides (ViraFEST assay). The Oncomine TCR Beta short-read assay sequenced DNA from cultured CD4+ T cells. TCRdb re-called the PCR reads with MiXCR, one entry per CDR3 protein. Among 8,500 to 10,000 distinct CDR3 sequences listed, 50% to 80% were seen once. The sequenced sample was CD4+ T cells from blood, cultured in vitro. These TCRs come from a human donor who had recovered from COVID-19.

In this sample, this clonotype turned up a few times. CDR3 loop: CASSQRAFPISGTAGNTIYF. DNA for the CDR3: TGCGCCAGCAGCCAAAGGGCTTTTCCCATATCCGGGACAGCTGGAAACACCATATATTTT. This chain uses TRBV4-1 with TRBJ1-3, with 7 bases fitting TRBD1. The V segment lost 2 bases and the J segment 2 bases; nucleotides outside the gene matches: 18. Germline CDR1 is MGHRA and CDR2 is YSYEKL. There are 20 residues in the CDR3.

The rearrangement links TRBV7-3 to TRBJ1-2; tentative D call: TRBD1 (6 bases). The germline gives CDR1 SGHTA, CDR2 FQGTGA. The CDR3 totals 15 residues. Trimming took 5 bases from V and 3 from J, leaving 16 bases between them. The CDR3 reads CASSTSQGAHYGYTF. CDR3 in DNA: TGTGCCAGCAGCACCTCACAGGGAGCGCACTATGGCTACACCTTC.

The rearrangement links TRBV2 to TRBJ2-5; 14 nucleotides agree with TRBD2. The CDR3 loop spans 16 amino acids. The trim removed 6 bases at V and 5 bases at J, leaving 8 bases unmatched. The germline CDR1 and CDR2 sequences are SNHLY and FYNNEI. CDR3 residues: CASRTGLAGGAETQYF. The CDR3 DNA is TGTGCCAGCAGAACCGGACTAGCGGGAGGTGCGGAGACCCAGTACTTC.

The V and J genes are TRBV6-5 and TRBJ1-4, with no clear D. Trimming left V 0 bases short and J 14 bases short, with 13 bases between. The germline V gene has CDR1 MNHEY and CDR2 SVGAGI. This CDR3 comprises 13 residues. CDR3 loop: CASSYSNDGRLFF. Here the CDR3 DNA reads TGTGCCAGCAGTTACTCGAACGACGGACGGCTGTTTTTT.

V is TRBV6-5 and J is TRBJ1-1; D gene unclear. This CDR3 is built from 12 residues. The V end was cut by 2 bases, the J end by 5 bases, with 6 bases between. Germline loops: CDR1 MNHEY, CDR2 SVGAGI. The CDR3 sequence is CASSYASTEAFF. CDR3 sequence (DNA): TGTGCCAGCAGTTACGCAAGTACTGAAGCTTTCTTT.

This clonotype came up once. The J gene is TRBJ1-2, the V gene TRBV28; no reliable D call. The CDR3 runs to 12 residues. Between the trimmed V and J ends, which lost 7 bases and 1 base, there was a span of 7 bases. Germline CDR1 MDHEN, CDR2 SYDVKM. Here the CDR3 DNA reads TGTGCCAGCACCACAGATAACTATGGCTACACCTTC. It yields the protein CASTTDNYGYTF.

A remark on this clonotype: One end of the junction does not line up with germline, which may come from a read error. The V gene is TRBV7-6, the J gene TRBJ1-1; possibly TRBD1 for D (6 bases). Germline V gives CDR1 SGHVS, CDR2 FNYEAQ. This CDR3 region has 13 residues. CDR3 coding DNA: TGTGCTAGCAGCCTGGACAGAAACACTGAAGCTTTCTTT. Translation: CASSLDRNTEAFF. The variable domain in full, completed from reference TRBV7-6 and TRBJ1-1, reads GAGVSQSPRYKVTKRGQDVALRCDPISGHVSLYWYRQALGQGPEFLTYFNYEAQQDKSGLPNDRFSAERPEGSISTLTIQRTEQRDSAMYRCASSLDRNTEAFFGQGTRLTVV.

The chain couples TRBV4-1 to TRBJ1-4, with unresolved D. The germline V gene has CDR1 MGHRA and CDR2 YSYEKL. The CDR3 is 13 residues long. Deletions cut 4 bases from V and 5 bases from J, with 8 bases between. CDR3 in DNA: TGCGCCAGCAGCCGGGGTTTAAATGAAAAACTGTTTTTT. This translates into CASSRGLNEKLFF.

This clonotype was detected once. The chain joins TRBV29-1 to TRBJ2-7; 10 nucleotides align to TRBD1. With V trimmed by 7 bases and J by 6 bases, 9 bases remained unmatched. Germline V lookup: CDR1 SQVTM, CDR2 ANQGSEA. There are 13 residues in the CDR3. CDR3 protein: CSGSSTGGVEQYF. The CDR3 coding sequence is TGCAGCGGAAGCTCGACAGGGGGCGTCGAGCAGTACTTC.

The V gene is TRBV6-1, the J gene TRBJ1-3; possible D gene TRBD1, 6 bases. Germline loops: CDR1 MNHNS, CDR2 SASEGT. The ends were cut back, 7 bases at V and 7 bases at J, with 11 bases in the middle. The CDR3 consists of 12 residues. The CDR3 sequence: CASNRELNTIYF. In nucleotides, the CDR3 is TGTGCCAGCAACAGGGAATTGAACACCATATATTTT.

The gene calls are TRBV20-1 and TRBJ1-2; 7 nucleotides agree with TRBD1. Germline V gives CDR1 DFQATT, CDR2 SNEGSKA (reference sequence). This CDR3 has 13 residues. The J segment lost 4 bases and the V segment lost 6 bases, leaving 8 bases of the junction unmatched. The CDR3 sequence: CSAASGTVYGYTF. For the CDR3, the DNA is TGCAGTGCCGCATCCGGGACAGTCTATGGCTACACCTTC.

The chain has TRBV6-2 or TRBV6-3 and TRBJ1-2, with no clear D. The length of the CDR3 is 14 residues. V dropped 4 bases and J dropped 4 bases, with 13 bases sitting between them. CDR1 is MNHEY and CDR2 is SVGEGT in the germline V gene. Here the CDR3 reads CASSSTTVSYGYTF. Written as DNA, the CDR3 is TGTGCCAGCAGTTCAACAACAGTCTCCTATGGCTACACCTTC.